One and the same sample provided the 23 T cell receptor beta chains below, sequenced in a study of human T cells and chemical hapten exposure. TCRdb ran MiXCR on the RACE reads and lists one entry per CDR3 protein. Seen here are approximately 96,000 distinct CDR3 sequences, approximately 8.6% observed once, and the top ten hold 2% to 2.5%. The time point: patch test 2, 6 weeks after DPC sensitization. The sample's treatment: therapeutic diphenylcyclopropenone sensitization with weekly scalp DPC. The material was whole blood, obtained in connection with sensitization to the hapten diphenylcyclopropenone (DPC). The receptor source for this set is a woman aged 40-49 years with alopecia areata. Some clones in this sample may be carry-over from other donors' samples.

This clonotype was seen a handful of times. The chain is built from TRBV6-5 and TRBJ2-7, with D perhaps matching TRBD2 (6 bases). V was clipped by 6 bases and J by 0 bases, with 15 bases between them. This CDR3 is built from 15 residues. Germline CDR1 is MNHEY and CDR2 is SVGAGI. This CDR3 reads CASSPVADSSYEQYF. CDR3 nucleotides: TGTGCCAGCAGCCCGGTAGCGGACTCCTCCTACGAGCAGTACTTC.

At least ten counts were recorded for this clonotype. The J gene is TRBJ2-5, the V gene TRBV19; TRBD1 agrees at 7 bases. Germline lookup yields CDR1 LNHDA and CDR2 SQIVND (reference sequence). V shed 3 bases, J shed 9 bases, and the junction held 7 bases outside the gene matches. The CDR3 has 13 amino acids. The CDR3 region has the DNA TGTGCCAGTAGTATCCGGGACAGCAACGCCCAGTACTTC. It specifies CASSIRDSNAQYF. Using reference TRBV19 and TRBJ2-5 for the parts outside the CDR3, the full variable domain is DGGITQSPKYLFRKEGQNVTLSCEQNLNHDAMYWYRQDPGQGLRLIYYSQIVNDFQKGDIAEGYSVSREKKESFPLTVTSAQKNPTAFYLCASSIRDSNAQYFGPGTRLLVL.

The rearrangement links TRBV19 to TRBJ1-5, with D possibly being TRBD1 (5 bases). Germline loops: CDR1 LNHDA, CDR2 SQIVND (reference sequence). The CDR3 covers 16 residues. V was trimmed by 4 bases and J by 7 bases, leaving 20 bases between them. DNA of the CDR3: TGTGCCAGTAGTACCAGCTCGGGGGAGCGTAGACAGCCCCAGCATTTT. Protein: CASSTSSGERRQPQHF.

The rearrangement links TRBV21-1 to TRBJ1-6. TRBV21-1 is classified as a pseudogene. CDR3 length: 17 residues. CDR3 coding DNA: TGTGCCAGCAGCAAAAAAACGATGGTAACCGATAATTCACCCCTCCACTTT. This sequence encodes CASSKKTMVTDNSPLHF.

This clonotype was observed a few times. The gene calls are TRBV7-3 and TRBJ2-7; TRBD2 matches 7 bases. V lost 5 bases to trimming and J lost 5 bases; unmatched junction nucleotides: 12. The germline V gene has CDR1 SGHTA and CDR2 FQGTGA. The CDR3 sequence is 15 residues long. The CDR3 nucleotides are TGTGCCAGCAGCAGGGGCGCGGGAGAGTCCGACGAGCAGTACTTC. Translation: CASSRGAGESDEQYF.

This clonotype was counted ten times or more. V and J are TRBV4-1 and TRBJ1-5, with D unclear. CDR3 length: 13 amino acids. V gave up 0 bases and J gave up 6 bases, with 6 bases separating them. Germline CDR1 MGHRA, CDR2 YSYEKL. The CDR3 spells CASSQDIRQPQHF. In DNA, the CDR3 is TGCGCCAGCAGCCAAGATATCCGTCAGCCCCAGCATTTT.

This clonotype appeared a few times. V and J are TRBV6-5 and TRBJ2-1; D might be TRBD1 (5 bases). CDR1 is MNHEY and CDR2 is SVGAGI in the germline V gene. The ends were cut back, 2 bases at V and 7 bases at J, with 15 bases in the middle. The CDR3 runs 15 residues. The CDR3 nucleotides read TGTGCCAGCAGTTACGTTTTAAGTAGGGGAAATGAGCAGTTCTTC. Translating gives CASSYVLSRGNEQFF.

Regarding this clonotype: With a much larger clone just one base away, this may be a read error. The chain is built from TRBV6-6 and TRBJ1-3; D is unresolved. V was trimmed by 5 bases and J by 4 bases, leaving 6 bases between them. This CDR3 contains 12 residues. CDR1 is MNHNY, CDR2 SVGAGI, per germline (reference sequence). CDR3 coding DNA: TGTGCCAGCAGTGCGAACGGAAACACCATATATTTT. Protein sequence: CASSANGNTIYF.

This clonotype was detected many times. The V call is TRBV6-4, the J call TRBJ2-1, with 10 bases fitting TRBD2. Germline V gene sequence: CDR1 MRHNA, CDR2 SNTAGT. The CDR3 is 15 amino acids. V lost 6 bases, J lost 2 bases, and 4 bases stayed unmatched. As DNA, the CDR3 is TGTGCCAGCAGCACCGGGACTAGCGCCTACAATGAGCAGTTCTTC. It yields the protein CASSTGTSAYNEQFF.

The sample holds a few counts of this clonotype. The chain combines TRBV4-3 with TRBJ2-5; a weak D match, TRBD1 (5 bases). CDR1 is LGHNA and CDR2 is YSLEER in the germline V gene. This CDR3 spans 14 amino acids. Trimming removed 0 bases at V and 8 bases at J, with 13 bases between. The CDR3 coding sequence is TGCGCCAGCAGCCAAGATAGGGGTAGTCTAACCCAGTACTTC. Its protein product is CASSQDRGSLTQYF.

The gene calls are TRBV7-9 and TRBJ2-7; D may be TRBD1 (5 bases). The CDR3 has 12 amino acids. Trimming took 8 bases from V and 3 from J, leaving 11 bases between them. Germline CDR1 SEHNR, CDR2 FQNEAQ (reference sequence). The CDR3 loop reads CASGDSFYEQYF. The DNA for the CDR3 is TGTGCCAGCGGAGACAGCTTCTACGAGCAGTACTTC.

This clonotype came up many times. This chain uses TRBV20-1 with TRBJ2-3; 7 bases agree with TRBD1. The CDR3 spans 11 residues. Germline CDR1 reads DFQATT; CDR2 reads SNEGSKA (reference sequence). The DNA of the CDR3 is TGCAGGCCAAAGAGGGACAGAACGCAGTATTTT. Translation: CRPKRDRTQYF.

The J gene is TRBJ2-2, the V gene TRBV4-2, with D possibly matching TRBD2 (5 bases). This CDR3 is built from 15 residues. Trimming cost V 0 bases and J 6 bases, with 11 bases left between them. Germline loops: CDR1 LGHNA, CDR2 YNFKEQ. The chain's CDR3 is CASSQEGSLSGELFF. In DNA, the CDR3 is TGTGCCAGCAGCCAAGAAGGGAGCTTATCCGGGGAGCTGTTTTTT.

This clonotype was recorded many times. This chain uses TRBV20-1 with TRBJ2-1; D perhaps matches TRBD2 (5 bases). Trimming removed 3 bases at V and 3 bases at J, with 15 bases between. Germline lookup yields CDR1 DFQATT and CDR2 SNEGSKA (reference sequence). The CDR3 extends over 15 amino acids. This CDR3 is CSASDQDWNYNEQFF. DNA for the CDR3: TGCAGTGCTAGCGATCAGGACTGGAACTACAATGAGCAGTTCTTC.

This clonotype has a count of ten or more. The chain has TRBV28 and TRBJ2-7, with TRBD2 as a possible D gene (6 bases). V was shortened by 5 bases and J by 3 bases, with 20 bases between the two germline ends. The CDR3 has 16 amino acids. Germline assignment: CDR1 MDHEN and CDR2 SYDVKM. The CDR3 region is CASSGLATSSDYEQYF. In nucleotides, the CDR3 is TGTGCCAGCAGTGGGCTAGCGACATCCTCGGACTACGAGCAGTACTTC. Based on the CDR3 plus reference TRBV28 and TRBJ2-7, the full variable domain is DVKVTQSSRYLVKRTGEKVFLECVQDMDHENMFWYRQDPGLGLRLIYFSYDVKMKEKGDIPEGYSVSREKKERFSLILESASTNQTSMYLCASSGLATSSDYEQYFGPGTRLTVT.

This clonotype has at least ten counts. The V call is TRBV29-1, the J call TRBJ2-3; 11 positions agree with TRBD2. This CDR3 is built from 14 residues. V trimming: 7 bases; J trimming: 1 base; junction bases outside the gene matches: 4. Germline-derived CDR1 and CDR2 are SQVTM and ANQGSEA. The CDR3 loop reads CSAGTSGGTDTQYF. The CDR3 DNA reads TGCAGCGCCGGGACTAGCGGAGGCACAGATACGCAGTATTTT.

In DNA form, the CDR3 reads TGTGCCAGCAGTTTCGAGGTGGGACAGGTGAAGACCCAGTACTTC. Protein product: CASSFEVGQVKTQYF. The V gene is TRBV12-3 or TRBV12-4, the J gene TRBJ2-5; the match to TRBD1 covers 8 bases. V lost 3 bases to trimming and J lost 6 bases; unmatched junction nucleotides: 9. The CDR3 spans 15 residues.

This clonotype was counted many times. The rearrangement joins TRBV3-1 to TRBJ2-4, with 9 bases matching TRBD2. The CDR3 spans 16 residues. In germline, CDR1 is LGHDT, CDR2 YNNKEL (reference sequence). The J segment lost 0 bases and the V segment lost 7 bases, leaving 7 bases of the junction unmatched. The CDR3 reads CASTISGRGAKNIQYF. As DNA, the CDR3 is TGTGCCAGCACCATTAGCGGGAGAGGAGCCAAAAACATTCAGTACTTC. Based on the CDR3 plus reference TRBV3-1 and TRBJ2-4, the full variable domain is DTAVSQTPKYLVTQMGNDKSIKCEQNLGHDTMYWYKQDSKKFLKIMFSYNNKELIINETVPNRFSPKSPDKAHLNLHINSLELGDSAVYFCASTISGRGAKNIQYFGAGTRLSVL.

There are many counts of this clonotype. The chain uses TRBV5-1 and TRBJ1-5, with D uncertain. The CDR3 extends over 14 amino acids. Trimming cost V 0 bases and J 6 bases, with 10 bases left between them. Per the germline V gene, CDR1 is SGHRS and CDR2 is YFSETQ. The DNA for the CDR3 is TGCGCCAGCAGCTTGGAGGGCGACGGTCAGCCCCAGCATTTT. Protein product: CASSLEGDGQPQHF.

At least ten counts were recorded for this clonotype. CDR3 bases: TGTGCCAGCAGAACCGGGACTTTAGTAAGCGAGCAGTACTTC. Amino acid sequence: CASRTGTLVSEQYF. The V call is TRBV12-3 or TRBV12-4, the J call TRBJ2-7; weak D call: TRBD2 (6 bases). The CDR3 is 14 amino acids. V was shortened by 6 bases and J by 6 bases, with 18 bases between the two germline ends.

This clonotype was seen at least ten times. The chain has TRBV24-1 and TRBJ2-3; no firm D call. This CDR3 has 11 amino acids. CDR1 KGHDR and CDR2 SFDVKD come from the germline V gene. V was trimmed by 8 bases and J by 2 bases, leaving 4 bases between them. This CDR3 reads CATKTTDTQYF. For the CDR3, the DNA is TGTGCCACCAAGACCACAGATACGCAGTATTTT.

This clonotype was observed many times. This chain links TRBV7-2 with TRBJ2-1; D is undetermined. Germline V lookup: CDR1 SGHTA, CDR2 FQGNSA. Trimming removed 5 bases at V and 4 bases at J, with 12 bases between. There are 14 residues in the CDR3. The CDR3 reads CASSPAANYNEQFF. The CDR3, as DNA: TGTGCCAGCAGCCCAGCCGCGAATTACAATGAGCAGTTCTTC. The full variable domain, with the rest looked up from reference TRBV7-2 and TRBJ2-1, is GAGVSQSPSNKVTEKGKDVELRCDPISGHTALYWYRQSLGQGLEFLIYFQGNSAPDKSGLPSDRFSAERTGGSVSTLTIQRTQQEDSAVYLCASSPAANYNEQFFGPGTRLTVL.

A few counts support this clonotype. The chain recombines TRBV20-1 with TRBJ2-5; D may match TRBD1 or TRBD2 (5 bases each). This CDR3 has 15 residues. Trimming cost V 4 bases and J 2 bases, with 17 bases left between them. Germline V gene sequence: CDR1 DFQATT, CDR2 SNEGSKA (reference sequence). CDR3 coding DNA: TGCAGTGCTACCAGAGATGGGGGATTGCAAGAGACCCAGTACTTC. Its translation is CSATRDGGLQETQYF.